This TCR beta chain originates from a study of Tregs in tolerant kidney transplant recipients. Findings and caveats of the study: Some patients' samples used different primers over time, so nucleotide sequences weren't comparable. Validation in larger populations is needed because few patients were studied. Tolerant patients' donor-specific Tregs expanded beyond overall Tregs, suggesting antigen-driven growth.

Unstimulated regulatory T cells (CD4+CD25+CD127-), CD4+CD25- non-regulatory cells, CD4 and CD8 cells were FACS-sorted from thawed PBMCs. Comments on this clone: Its antigen remains unknown.

TCRdb keeps only in-frame clones here, not all; method: immunoSEQ multiplex PCR. The sample records 85,000 to 100,000 clones, approximately 94% being singletons. The clonotype comes from a human donor who received a combined kidney and bone marrow transplant. This material consisted of CD4+ T cells from blood, taken before the transplant.

CDR3: CASRRTSGAYEQYF. The CDR3 bases are TGTGCCAGCAGACGGACTAGCGGTGCCTACGAGCAGTACTTC. The chain carries TRBV27 and TRBJ2-7; TRBD2 matches at 10 bases. Germline CDR1 is MNHEY and CDR2 is SMNVEV (reference sequence). The length of the CDR3 is 14 residues. The V and J ends lost 6 bases and 2 bases, in that order; junction bases with no gene match: 4.